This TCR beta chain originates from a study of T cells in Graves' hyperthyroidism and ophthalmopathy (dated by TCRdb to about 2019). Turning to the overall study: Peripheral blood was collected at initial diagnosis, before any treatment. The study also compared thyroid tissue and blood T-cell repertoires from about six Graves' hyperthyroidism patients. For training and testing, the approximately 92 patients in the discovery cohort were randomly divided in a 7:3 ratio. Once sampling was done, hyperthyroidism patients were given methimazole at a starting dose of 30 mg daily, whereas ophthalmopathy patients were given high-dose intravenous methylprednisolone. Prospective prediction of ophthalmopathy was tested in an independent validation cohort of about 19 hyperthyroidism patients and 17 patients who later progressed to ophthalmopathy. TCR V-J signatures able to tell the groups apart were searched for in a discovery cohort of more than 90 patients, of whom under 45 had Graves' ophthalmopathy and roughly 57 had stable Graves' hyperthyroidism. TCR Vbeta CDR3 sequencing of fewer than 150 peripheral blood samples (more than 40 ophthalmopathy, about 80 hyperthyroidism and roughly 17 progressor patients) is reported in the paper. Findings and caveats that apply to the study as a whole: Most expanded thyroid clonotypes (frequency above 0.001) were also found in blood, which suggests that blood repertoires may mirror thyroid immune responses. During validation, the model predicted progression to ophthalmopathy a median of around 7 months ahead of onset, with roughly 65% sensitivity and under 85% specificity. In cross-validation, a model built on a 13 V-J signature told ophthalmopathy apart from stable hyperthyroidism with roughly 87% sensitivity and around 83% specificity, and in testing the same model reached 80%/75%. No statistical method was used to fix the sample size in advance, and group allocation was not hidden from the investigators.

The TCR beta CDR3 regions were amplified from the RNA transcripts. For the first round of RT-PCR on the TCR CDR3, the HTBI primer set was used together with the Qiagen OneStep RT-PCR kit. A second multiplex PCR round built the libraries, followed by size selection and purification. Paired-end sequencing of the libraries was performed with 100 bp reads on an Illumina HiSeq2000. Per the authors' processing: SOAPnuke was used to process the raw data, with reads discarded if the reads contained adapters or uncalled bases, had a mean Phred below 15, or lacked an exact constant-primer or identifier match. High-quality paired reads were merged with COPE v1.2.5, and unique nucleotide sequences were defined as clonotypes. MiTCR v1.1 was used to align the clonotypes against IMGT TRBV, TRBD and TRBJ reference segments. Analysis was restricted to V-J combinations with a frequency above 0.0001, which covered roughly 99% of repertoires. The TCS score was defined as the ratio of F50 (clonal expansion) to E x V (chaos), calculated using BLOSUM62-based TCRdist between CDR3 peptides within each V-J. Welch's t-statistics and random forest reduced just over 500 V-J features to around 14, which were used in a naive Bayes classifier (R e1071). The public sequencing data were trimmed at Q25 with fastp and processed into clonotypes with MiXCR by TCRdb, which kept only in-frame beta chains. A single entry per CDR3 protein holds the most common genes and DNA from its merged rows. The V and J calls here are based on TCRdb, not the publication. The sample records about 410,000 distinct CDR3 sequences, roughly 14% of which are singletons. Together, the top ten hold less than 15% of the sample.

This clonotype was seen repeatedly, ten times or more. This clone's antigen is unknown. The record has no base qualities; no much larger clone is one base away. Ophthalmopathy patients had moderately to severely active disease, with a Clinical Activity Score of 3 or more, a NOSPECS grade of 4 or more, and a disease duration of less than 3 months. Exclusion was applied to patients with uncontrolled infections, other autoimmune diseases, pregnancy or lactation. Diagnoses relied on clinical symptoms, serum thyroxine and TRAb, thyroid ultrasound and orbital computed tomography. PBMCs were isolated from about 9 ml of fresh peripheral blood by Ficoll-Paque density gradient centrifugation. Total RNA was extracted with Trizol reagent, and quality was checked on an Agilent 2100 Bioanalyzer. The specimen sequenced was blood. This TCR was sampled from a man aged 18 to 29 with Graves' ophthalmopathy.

The CDR3 region has the sequence CASSPRTANHEQFF. The sequence in DNA is TGTGCCAGCAGCCCTCGGACGGCTAACCATGAGCAGTTCTTC. This receptor chain uses TRBV11-1 and TRBJ2-1; the D gene cannot be resolved reliably. The CDR3 numbers 14 residues from cysteine through phenylalanine. The read is trimmed to its CDR3 DNA, 42 bases read in frame from base 1. V is shortened by 5 bases, J by 8 bases, and the region joining them spans 16 bases. For CDR1 and CDR2, the germline V gene (reference sequence) lists SGHAT and FQDESV.